This T cell receptor beta chain was found in a study of PD-L1 blockade in urothelial cancer. Study information: Prior chemotherapy in patients spanned 0 to 3 regimens. The researchers analyzed blood 3 weeks (second dose) and 6 weeks after treatment start.

Time point indicated: pretreatment peripheral blood. Germline-derived CDR1 and CDR2 are SEHNR and FQNEAQ (reference sequence). The CDR3 loop spans 14 amino acids. V lost 5 bases and J lost 7, with 18 bases in between. Synthetic analogs of TCR templates were spiked into every PCR. Clones were read by immunoSEQ multiplex PCR, and TCRdb kept only the in-frame ones, dropping some. The table records roughly 100,000 clones, around 90% of them present only once. The origin of this receptor is a woman older than 75 with urothelial cancer. The source was PBMCs, collected around atezolizumab (anti-PD-L1) treatment. This chain links TRBV7-9 with TRBJ2-7, with D maybe TRBD1 (5 bases). The CDR3 here is CASSRQGHAVEQYF. For the CDR3, the DNA is TGTGCCAGCAGCCGCCAGGGCCACGCGGTGGAGCAGTACTTC.